The clone carrying this T cell receptor beta chain was counted a single time. Its antigen is not known. J was trimmed by 3 bases and V by 6 bases; bases with no gene match: 5. The CDR3 consists of 14 residues. Germline V CDR1 and CDR2: MNHNY, SVGAGI (reference sequence). The data stem from a study of graft-versus-host responses after intestinal transplantation. Overall study results and limits: The study associated peak circulating GvH clone levels with early post-transplant HvG declines. Graft-donor T cell macrochimerism in patients accompanied high graft-versus-host to host-versus-graft clonal ratios in allografts.

Produced via immunoSEQ multiplex PCR; TCRdb's table is partial and in-frame only. The data show tens of thousands of clones, over 75% seen once. Sequencing was performed on unstimulated CD4+ T cells sorted from spleen or lymph node cells, taken before transplant. The source is a human donor who was the organ donor for an intestinal transplant. The chain combines TRBV6-6 with TRBJ2-7; 10 nucleotides line up with TRBD2. The CDR3 protein is CASRSSGGNYEQYV. DNA for the CDR3: TGTGCCAGCAGGAGTAGCGGGGGGAACTACGAGCAGTACGTC.